This is a list of T cell receptor beta chains from one sample in a study of T cells in Graves' hyperthyroidism and ophthalmopathy. TCRdb redid the calling of the multiplex PCR reads with MiXCR, one entry per CDR3 protein. The data contain about 640,000 distinct CDR3 sequences, 20% of them singletons. The sample comprised blood. These receptors all come from a man younger than 45 with Graves' ophthalmopathy. Both conserved end residues are trimmed from each CDR3.

>TRBV28
ASRGPRGLLSSYNEQF
>TRBV6-1
ASSAGQEAF
>TRBV5-1
ASSLEAVHEQY
>TRBV5-1
ASSRAGVGQY
>TRBV27
ASNPASPGNQPQH
>TRBV7-2
ASSFGWRAQETQY
>TRBV4-1
ASSQNRAGATDTQY
>TRBV28
ATTPAGDEQF
>TRBV20-1
SASPGRRGISGNTIY
>TRBV6-2/TRBV6-3
ASIQAGAGSEQF
>TRBV3-1
ASSLLVGRPQETQY
>TRBV6-1
ASSPGVNTIY
>TRBV19
AARDGGGANVLT
>TRBV29-1
SVEDRSNTEAF
>TRBV24-1
ATSGDGTANYGYT
>TRBV28
ASSFSTEAF
>TRBV7-9
ASREPGLGNEQF
>TRBV7-2
ASSSRSGTDTQY
>TRBV12-3/TRBV12-4
ASSQKSGYT
>TRBV20-1
SAPVGGRGTGELF
>TRBV7-3
ASSLAGGGSTEAF
>TRBV28
ASSGPGGNQPQH
>TRBV18
ASSPQGNDGYT
>TRBV5-1
ASSWGYEQY
>TRBV4-1
ASSQEGGTNIQY
>TRBV2
ASSLSSGTGSDEQY
>TRBV28
ASSSLGQGHQPQH
>TRBV5-1
ASSLKIGQGNTEAF
>TRBV9
ASSAEGGTADTQY
>TRBV27
ASTPTGGYGYT
>TRBV7-2
ASSLVANNEQF
>TRBV28
ASSWDSYEQY
>TRBV12-3/TRBV12-4
ASSPGQLYSPLH
>TRBV20-1
SARDLGVIRDEQY
>TRBV6-2/TRBV6-3
ASSRVGGTEAF
>TRBV28
ASSSTGTGHGELF
>TRBV28
ASSNSGMTDEQF
>TRBV27
ASSFYSGGAGYNEQF
>TRBV14
ASSQDLGTDAEQY
>TRBV6-1
ASSLDPIEVHEQY